These 15 T cell receptor beta chains came from one sample sequenced in a study of metastatic and nonmetastatic thyroid tumors. Patients underwent thyroid surgery, and none had received any treatment before it. Via MiXCR, TCRdb re-called the PCR reads. The profile shows about 39,000 clones, 15% to 20% of them singletons. The sequenced sample was blood. These TCRs come from a female donor with papillary thyroid cancer or a benign thyroid nodule (not recorded which). Some clones in this sample may be carry-over from other donors' samples.

Ten or more counts support this clone. V gene TRBV9 combines with J gene TRBJ1-2; no definite D call. V was cut by 2 bases and J by 0 bases, with 8 bases left in between. The germline V gene encodes CDR1 SGDLS and CDR2 YYNGEE. The length of the CDR3 is 14 residues. CDR3 coding DNA: TGTGCCAGCAGCGTGTCAGAAGCTAACTATGGCTACACCTTC. Translated, it gives CASSVSEANYGYTF.

The V call is TRBV14, the J call TRBJ2-3; 13 positions match TRBD2. Germline CDR1 SGHDN, CDR2 FVKESK. The CDR3 sequence is 16 residues long. The ends lost 2 bases at V and 4 bases at J; junction bases unmatched: 3. CDR3 loop: CASSQLLAGGPDTQYF. DNA of the CDR3: TGTGCCAGCAGCCAATTACTAGCGGGAGGGCCAGATACGCAGTATTTT.

This clone rates as medium-sized (0.01 to 0.1%). This chain uses TRBV6-5 with TRBJ1-2; 7 bases fit TRBD1. The ends lost 0 bases at V and 2 bases at J; junction bases unmatched: 3. Germline loops: CDR1 MNHEY, CDR2 SVGAGI. The length of the CDR3 is 15 residues. The CDR3 loop is CASSYSADRNYGYTF. In DNA, the CDR3 is TGTGCCAGCAGTTACTCGGCGGACAGGAACTATGGCTACACCTTC.

This clone was counted at least ten times. V is TRBV5-1 and J is TRBJ1-2, with a weak D call TRBD1 (5 bases). This CDR3 spans 16 amino acids. Germline CDR1 and CDR2: SGHRS and YFSETQ. V lost 4 bases and J 8 bases, leaving 24 bases between the germline ends. The CDR3 spells CASSPDPRGTAGGYTF. The CDR3 DNA reads as TGCGCCAGCAGCCCGGACCCGAGGGGAACCGCAGGGGGCTACACCTTC.

The chain carries TRBV29-1 and TRBJ2-5; 7 positions agree with TRBD1. This CDR3 region has 13 residues. J lost 5 bases, V lost 3 bases, and 6 bases had no gene match. Germline-derived CDR1 and CDR2 are SQVTM and ANQGSEA. The CDR3 here is CSVDNTGVETQYF. The CDR3 nucleotides read TGCAGCGTTGATAACACAGGGGTGGAGACCCAGTACTTC.

This clone occurred many times. The CDR3 nucleotides are TGTGCCAGCAGCACCATACCCACCTTC. Its translation: CASSTIPTF. The chain employs TRBV7-9 and TRBJ1-2; D gene uncertain. Trimming shortened V by 5 bases and J by 13 bases, and 8 bases separated the two germline ends. This CDR3 is built from 9 residues. The germline V gene has CDR1 SEHNR and CDR2 FQNEAQ (reference sequence). The whole variable domain, remainder taken from reference TRBV7-9 and TRBJ1-2, is DTGVSQNPRHKITKRGQNVTFRCDPISEHNRLYWYRQTLGQGPEFLTYFQNEAQLEKSRLLSDRFSAERPKGSFSTLEIQRTEQGDSAMYLCASSTIPTFGSGTRLTVV.

This clone was recorded many times. The genes are TRBV7-2 and TRBJ1-1; 8 bases map to TRBD1. The CDR3 is 13 amino acids. The V gene end was trimmed by 6 bases and the J gene end by 10 bases; junction bases not matched to a gene: 10. The germline V gene has CDR1 SGHTA and CDR2 FQGNSA. In nucleotides, the CDR3 is TGTGCCAGCAGGGCCGGGGGACAGGACCGAGCTTTCTTT. Its translation is CASRAGGQDRAFF.

The table lists this clone with many counts. V usage is TRBV5-1 and J usage is TRBJ2-7, with 11 bases identical to TRBD1. The CDR3 sequence is 15 residues long. Per germline, CDR1 SGHRS and CDR2 YFSETQ. V shed 5 bases, J shed 3 bases, and the junction held 7 bases outside the gene matches. In DNA, the CDR3 is TGCGCCAGCAGTCCTGGGGACAGGGGGGGCTACGAGCAGTACTTC. Translating gives CASSPGDRGGYEQYF.

This clone was recorded a few times. The rearrangement links TRBV2 to TRBJ1-5, with D perhaps matching TRBD1 (6 bases). Per the germline V gene, CDR1 is SNHLY and CDR2 is FYNNEI. CDR3 length: 15 residues. V lost 8 bases, J lost 4 bases, and 18 bases lay in between. The CDR3 here is CASSRSPQGNQPQHF. CDR3 DNA: TGTGCCAGCTCCCGGTCGCCGCAGGGGAATCAGCCCCAGCATTTT.

The CDR3 sequence: CASSYGDLNEQFF. The CDR3 DNA reads TGTGCCAGCAGTTACGGTGATCTCAATGAGCAGTTCTTC. The gene calls are TRBV12-3 or TRBV12-4 and TRBJ2-1; D unclear. The CDR3 is made up of 13 amino acids. V shed 4 bases and J shed 6 bases, with 10 bases lying between them.

This clone appeared many times. The J gene is TRBJ2-3, the V gene TRBV20-1; D is undetermined. This CDR3 contains 19 residues. The germline CDR1 and CDR2 sequences are DFQATT and SNEGSKA (reference sequence). Trimming cost V 2 bases and J 0 bases, with 24 bases left between them. CDR3 protein: CSARSSIELFPYSTDTQYF. The CDR3 DNA reads as TGCAGTGCTAGATCTAGTATAGAGCTCTTCCCATATAGCACAGATACGCAGTATTTT.

This clone was counted a few times. The conserved final phenylalanine or tryptophan is absent from the CDR3, which likely points to a read error. No DNA is shown, since the ends of the CDR3 on it are uncertain; the CDR3 is the one TCRdb lists. The genes are TRBV12-3 or TRBV12-4 and TRBJ2-1; the D call TRBD2 from the table was never checked on the DNA. A total of 15 residues make up the CDR3, ends included. The CDR3 reads CASSFGSGVYNEQDL.

This clone was observed many times. The genes are TRBV20-1 and TRBJ2-7; 8 nucleotides align to TRBD2. The trim removed 5 bases at V and 3 bases at J, leaving 6 bases unmatched. The CDR3 length is 13 residues. CDR1 is DFQATT, CDR2 SNEGSKA, per germline (reference sequence). The CDR3 DNA follows: TGCAGTGCTCGCAGCGGGAGAGACTACGAGCAGTACTTC. As protein: CSARSGRDYEQYF.

Ten or more counts support this clone. The chain employs TRBV12-3 or TRBV12-4 and TRBJ2-5; D not certain. V was shortened by 4 bases and J by 2 bases, with 8 bases between the two germline ends. The CDR3 spans 13 residues. CDR3 in amino acids: CASSSGQQETQYF. The CDR3 nucleotides are TGTGCCAGCAGTTCGGGTCAGCAAGAGACCCAGTACTTC.

The table lists this clone with many counts. The chain is built from TRBV18 and TRBJ2-2; 9 nucleotides align to TRBD2. The junction had 4 bases not matched to a gene; V was cut back by 4 bases and J by 4 bases. The CDR3 sequence is 15 residues long. Germline V CDR1 and CDR2: KGHSH, LQKENI. The CDR3 is CASSLAGEGTGELFF. The CDR3 coding sequence is TGTGCCAGCTCACTAGCGGGAGAGGGCACCGGGGAGCTGTTTTTT.